This T cell receptor beta chain emerged from a study of shared clonotypes between healthy human individuals (dated by TCRdb to 2018 to 2020). About the investigation overall: The cohort included three men and a couple of women between 18 and 49 years of age. For each donor, three plates each were used for CD4 naive and CD4 memory, two plates were used for CD8 naive, and one plate was used for CD8 memory. To estimate repertoire size and how much clonotypes are shared between individuals, the study performed deep sequencing of blood TCR repertoires from a handful of healthy adults. Libraries were prepared and TCR repertoires were sequenced by different laboratories using diverse techniques, in order to increase sequencing depth and limit assay-specific biases. Per donor, leukapheresis produced somewhere between about 0.8 and 9 billion PBMCs. What the authors observed across the whole study: Incomplete sequencing was indicated by rarefaction of sorted-subset datasets, despite the large sequencing depth. Naive subsets generally had larger estimated clonotype richness than memory subsets did. When several donors were compared, the shared fraction of clonotypes was approximately 5% for naive CD4, around 4% for naive CD8, more than 2% for memory CD4, and around 0.4% for memory CD8. Only blood was sampled, and tissue TCR repertoires likely differ from those in blood. Pairwise subsampling indicated that sequencing depth was expected to affect the degree of clonotype sharing among donors. Compared with non-shared clonotypes, the clonotypes found in all four sorted-subset donors had higher generation probabilities. The small number of donors limited the genetic and exposure-history diversity represented.

Using the deep immunoSEQ assay, TCR CDR3 regions were amplified from genomic DNA by multiplex PCR. Genomic DNA extracted from each cell subset was distributed evenly over all wells of several immunoSEQ 96-well plates, and each plate served as one replicate. For sorted subsets, each replicate PCR was loaded with around 220 ng genomic DNA, equivalent to some 31,000 T cell genomes. The purified libraries were quantified using a Qubit 3.0 fluorometer, sized with a Bioanalyzer 2100, and then quantified again using the KAPA Library Quantification kit. Every immunoSEQ 96-well plate was sequenced on a dedicated single-read 150-cycle Illumina NextSeq 550 flow cell. The study's processing was this. Because the immunoSEQ output included only junctional sequences and no quality scores, the filtering could not be the same as the filtering used for full-length reads. Sequences were annotated with PyIR, a Python wrapper for IgBLAST v1.9, and V/J genes and CDR3 were assigned using IMGT germline references. Reads with weak V/J assignments (E-value above 1e-6), missing CDR3, stop codons, out-of-frame junctions, or ambiguous translated residues were removed. V3J clonotypes were defined as sequences sharing the same inferred V gene, J gene, and CDR3 amino acid sequence. To compute the percentage overlap between repertoires, the number of shared unique clonotypes was divided by the size of the smaller repertoire. RTK rarefaction, the Chao1 estimator, and Recon v2.1 estimates of unobserved clonotypes were used to assess repertoire richness. For all TCRbeta clonotypes obtained by the gDNA method from a few donors, generation probabilities were computed with OLGA. TCRdb obtained this table from immuneACCESS and retained in-frame rearrangements with V and J assigned. These tables miss some clones; where compared with another copy, unresolved V genes account for less than half of the shortfall, and the remainder is unexplained. The V and J calls and clone size come from that table; D and trimming were worked out from the DNA. The sample table shows about 2.1 million clones, and about 93% are seen once. The top ten clonotypes cover about 1.5% of the sample.

Taken from the germline V gene, the CDR1 and CDR2 loops are SGHAT and FQNNGV. Deletion took 2 bases off V and 3 bases off J, with a span of 11 bases between the germline ends. Spanning cysteine to phenylalanine, the CDR3 consists of 14 amino acids. The read is trimmed to its CDR3 DNA, 42 bases read in frame from base 1. Comments on this clone: It has no known antigen specificity. No per-base quality is available; no much larger clone lies one base away.

CD8 naive samples were obtained by positive selection for CCR7 among CD45RO-negative cells, yielding a CD45RA+CCR7+ population from which TemRA cells were excluded. The donors were healthy, HIV-negative adults with no recently reported acute infections or vaccinations. Only Caucasian adults living in Nashville, Tennessee, USA were represented among the donors. After blood collection by leukapheresis, PBMCs were isolated using Ficoll-Histopaque density gradient centrifugation and then cryopreserved in the vapor phase of liquid nitrogen. Purity and quantity of every magnetically sorted T cell population were checked by analytical flow cytometry. Genomic DNA was isolated from every sorted fraction and measured by UV absorbance on a Nanodrop 2000c.

The sequence derives from a man younger than 35 in good health. Some clones in this sample may be carry-over from other donors' samples. The sample was naive CD8+ T cells from PBMCs. What the cell subset or site label conveys for this sample: CD45RA+CCR7+. The rearrangement joined TRBV11-2 to TRBJ2-7; TRBD2 might be the D gene, on 5 matching bases. Here is the DNA: TGTGCCAGCAGCTTACTCAGCGGCAACTACGAGCAGTACTTC. Protein translation: CASSLLSGNYEQYF.